Here is one T cell receptor beta chain with its context. Antigen specificity is unknown. This entry is derived from a study of cytomegalovirus exposure and HLA in healthy donors. Study-wide results and caveats: The listing of roughly 160 TCR beta chains classed them as cytomegalovirus-associated.

V lost 2 bases, J lost 1 base, and 10 bases stayed unmatched. The CDR3 extends over 18 amino acids. Looked up from germline, CDR1 is LGHNT and CDR2 is FRNRAP. Donors were drawn from the approximately 120-subject validation cohort, separate from the 666-subject first cohort. Libraries were prepared by immunoSEQ multiplex PCR; TCRdb keeps only in-frame clonotypes and omits some of them. This table holds fewer than 70,000 clones, 85% to 95% found once. The source of this sequence is a woman aged 18 to 35 in good health and CMV-seropositive. Sequences were obtained from PBMCs. The gene calls are TRBV12-5 and TRBJ2-1, with 8 bases fitting TRBD1. This CDR3 is CASGLFPYRGISYNEQFF. The CDR3 bases are TGTGCTAGTGGTTTGTTCCCATACAGGGGGATTTCCTACAATGAGCAGTTCTTC.